These T cell receptor beta chains were read from a single sample in a study of human T cells and chemical hapten exposure. TCRdb reprocessed the RACE reads with MiXCR, giving one entry per CDR3 protein. In the table there are 90,000 or so distinct CDR3 sequences, 8.5% of which are singletons. Source: whole blood, taken in connection with sensitization to the hapten diphenylcyclopropenone (DPC). These receptors were taken from a man aged 40-50 years with alopecia areata. Some clones in this sample may be carry-over from other donors' samples. CDR3s include the opening cysteine and the closing phenylalanine or tryptophan. Expanded clones are given a class, and other clones once, few, many or no size at all.

size: few
J: TRBJ1-1
V: TRBV3-1
CDR3: CASSQVRQLNTEAFF

size: few
J: TRBJ2-1
V: TRBV24-1
CDR3: CATSDFGTGIPYEQFF

size: .
J: TRBJ1-5
V: TRBV7-8
CDR3: CASSLEADQPQHF

size: few
J: TRBJ2-3
V: TRBV7-2
CDR3: CASSRGASTDTQYF

size: .
J: TRBJ1-1
V: TRBV30
CDR3: CSWTMRGATEAFF

size: few
J: TRBJ2-1
V: TRBV7-9
CDR3: CASSLGQGGDNEQFF

size: few
J: TRBJ2-4
V: TRBV27
CDR3: CASSPRTGVLRDTAKNIQYF

size: .
J: TRBJ1-3
V: TRBV7-2
CDR3: CASSLIQAGNTIYF

size: .
J: TRBJ1-5
V: TRBV28
CDR3: CASSPSGTGTQPQHF

size: .
J: TRBJ2-2
V: TRBV11-2
CDR3: CASSFLDRGTGELFF

size: few
J: TRBJ1-1
V: TRBV5-1
CDR3: CASSWGVNTEAFF

size: many
J: TRBJ1-2
V: TRBV20-1
CDR3: CSAESKERSRGYTF

size: few
J: TRBJ2-1
V: TRBV21-1
CDR3: CASSLRGEEMYNEQFF

size: many
J: TRBJ2-5
V: TRBV29-1
CDR3: CSVADRAQETQYF

size: few
J: TRBJ2-3
V: TRBV7-6
CDR3: CASSSIIYRRLVTDTQYF

size: few
J: TRBJ2-6
V: TRBV5-4
CDR3: CASSLGQGLLSGANVLTF

size: few
J: TRBJ1-1
V: TRBV6-1
CDR3: CASSDRGLGTEAFF

size: many
J: TRBJ1-2
V: TRBV29-1
CDR3: CSVLMTGAYGYTF

size: many
J: TRBJ2-5
V: TRBV10-3
CDR3: CAMRQGAGETQYF

size: many
J: TRBJ2-1
V: TRBV14
CDR3: CASSPGSHNEQFF

size: few
J: TRBJ2-3
V: TRBV6-5
CDR3: CASSLNGGRLSDTQYF

size: many
J: TRBJ1-3
V: TRBV9
CDR3: CASSRDARTEVGGNTIYF

size: few
J: TRBJ2-3
V: TRBV5-1
CDR3: CASSLDGRLSTDTQYF

size: many
J: TRBJ2-3
V: TRBV12-3/TRBV12-4
CDR3: CASRMLAGVSDTQYF

size: many
J: TRBJ2-3
V: TRBV7-9
CDR3: CASSLAGLAGGADTQYF

size: few
J: TRBJ2-2
V: TRBV5-1
CDR3: CASSATENTGELFF